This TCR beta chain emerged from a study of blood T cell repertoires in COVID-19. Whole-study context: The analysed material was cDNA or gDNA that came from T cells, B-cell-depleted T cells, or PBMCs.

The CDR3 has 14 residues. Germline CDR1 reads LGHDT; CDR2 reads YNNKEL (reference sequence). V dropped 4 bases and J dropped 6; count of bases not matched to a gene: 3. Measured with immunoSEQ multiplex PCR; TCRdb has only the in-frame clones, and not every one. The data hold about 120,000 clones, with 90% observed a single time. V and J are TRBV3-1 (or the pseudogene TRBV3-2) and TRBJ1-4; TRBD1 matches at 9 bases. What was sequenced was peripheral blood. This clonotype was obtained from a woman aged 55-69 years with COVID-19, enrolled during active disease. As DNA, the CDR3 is TGTGCCAGCAGCCTTAGGACAGGGGATGAAAAACTGTTTTTT. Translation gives CASSLRTGDEKLFF.